Listed here are 9 T cell receptor beta chains from one sample, sequenced in a study of cytomegalovirus exposure and HLA in healthy donors. Both 60 Vbeta primers and 13 Jbeta primers went into the PCR. Repertoires were generated with immunoSEQ multiplex PCR, while TCRdb's copy carries only in-frame clones and drops some. The data contain under 130,000 clones, 70% to 80% of them singletons. The specimen was PBMCs. The receptors derive from a man aged 40-50 years in good health and CMV-seronegative.

This chain connects TRBV18 to TRBJ2-5; 10 bases align to TRBD1. This CDR3 region has 15 residues. Per the germline V gene, CDR1 is KGHSH and CDR2 is LQKENI. V lost 7 bases, J lost 4 bases, and 9 bases stayed unmatched. CDR3 region: CASYRDRGEGETQYF. DNA of the CDR3: TGTGCCAGCTATCGGGACAGGGGAGAGGGAGAGACCCAGTACTTC. The whole variable domain, filled in from reference TRBV18 and TRBJ2-5, reads NAGVMQNPRHLVRRRGQEARLRCSPMKGHSHVYWYRQLPEEGLKFMVYLQKENIIDESGMPKERFSAEFPKEGPSILRIQQVVRGDSAAYFCASYRDRGEGETQYFGPGTRLLVL.

The rearrangement uses TRBV10-3 and TRBJ2-7; weak D call: TRBD1 (6 bases). Germline V gene sequence: CDR1 ENHRY, CDR2 SYGVKD. V lost 2 bases to trimming and J lost 1 base, with 15 bases between them. CDR3 size: 16 residues. CDR3 DNA: TGTGCCATCAGTGAGACTTCAGGGGTTGGGTCCTACGAGCAGTACTTC. It yields the protein CAISETSGVGSYEQYF.

The chain carries TRBV6-1 and TRBJ2-7; TRBD1 matches 7 bases. J gave up 7 bases and V 3 bases, and 12 bases lay outside the gene matches. The CDR3 is 15 amino acids. Germline CDR1 is MNHNS and CDR2 is SASEGT. The DNA of the CDR3 is TGTGCCAGCAGTGAGGCAGGGGGTGCCGGTTGGGAGCAGTACTTC. This gives the protein CASSEAGGAGWEQYF.

V gene TRBV2 combines with J gene TRBJ2-5, with 9 bases fitting TRBD1. Germline CDR1 reads SNHLY; CDR2 reads FYNNEI. V was clipped by 7 bases and J by 9 bases; unmatched bases: 12. The CDR3 is made up of 14 amino acids. CDR3 nucleotides: TGTGCCAGCATCCCCAGAGGACAGGGGTCCGCCCAGTACTTC. Protein: CASIPRGQGSAQYF.

The rearrangement links TRBV30 to TRBJ2-1, with 14 bases aligning to TRBD2. V lost 0 bases to trimming and J lost 5 bases; unmatched junction nucleotides: 9. There are 18 residues in the CDR3. In germline, CDR1 is GTSNPN, CDR2 SVGIG (reference sequence). The DNA for the CDR3 is TGTGCCTGGAGTGTAGGTACGCGACTAGCGGGAGGGAACAATGAGCAGTTCTTC. It codes for CAWSVGTRLAGGNNEQFF.

CDR3 sequence: CASSVIGRGTYGYTF. Written as DNA, the CDR3 is TGTGCCAGCAGTGTGATTGGTCGGGGGACCTATGGCTACACCTTC. J is TRBJ1-2 and V is TRBV6-1; TRBD1 might be the D (5 bases). Trimming took 4 bases from V and 4 from J, leaving 16 bases between them. Looked up from germline, CDR1 is MNHNS and CDR2 is SASEGT. The CDR3 runs to 15 residues.

The rearrangement uses TRBV5-1 and TRBJ1-2; the D gene is possibly TRBD1 (5 bases). Trimming left V 2 bases short and J 4 bases short, with 15 bases between. Germline CDR1 is SGHRS and CDR2 is YFSETQ. This CDR3 comprises 15 residues. CDR3 region: CASSFTAQDLYGYTF. CDR3 nucleotides: TGCGCCAGCAGCTTTACCGCACAGGACCTCTATGGCTACACCTTC.

The sample holds one count of this clone. J is TRBJ1-1 and V is TRBV19; no clear D. Trimming pared 1 base from V and 4 bases from J, leaving 10 bases between. This CDR3 region has 14 residues. Germline V gene sequence: CDR1 LNHDA, CDR2 SQIVND (reference sequence). The CDR3 loop reads CASSIAGIRTEAFF. In DNA, the CDR3 is TGTGCCAGTAGTATAGCGGGGATTCGCACTGAAGCTTTCTTT.

The table lists this clone with a count of one. J is TRBJ2-7 and V is TRBV10-3; 10 positions match TRBD2. CDR3 length: 14 residues. Germline loops: CDR1 ENHRY, CDR2 SYGVKD. The V and J ends lost 6 bases and 2 bases, in that order; junction bases with no gene match: 4. Written as DNA, the CDR3 is TGTGCCATCAGGGCCAGCGGGGGGGCCTACGAGCAGTACTTC. It codes for CAIRASGGAYEQYF.